These T cell receptor beta chains were read from a single sample in a study of T cells in Graves' hyperthyroidism and ophthalmopathy. In TCRdb, the multiplex PCR reads were re-called with MiXCR into one record per CDR3 protein. The profile shows roughly 360,000 distinct CDR3 sequences, approximately 12% of them singletons. Specimen: blood. Receptor source: a man between 25 and 39 years old with Graves' hyperthyroidism that later progressed to Graves' ophthalmopathy. CDR3s include the opening cysteine and the closing phenylalanine or tryptophan. A D gene is named only where the DNA matches it firmly. Rows may omit the clone size; those that give it use once, few, many or a size class.

clone size: many
J gene: TRBJ2-2
D gene: .
V gene: TRBV6-1
CDR3 protein: CASSEGGDTGELFF
CDR3 DNA: TGTGCCAGCAGTGAAGGGGGCGACACCGGGGAGCTGTTTTTT

clone size: many
J gene: TRBJ1-1
D gene: TRBD1
V gene: TRBV6-1
CDR3 protein: CASSDAGQGMENTEAFF
CDR3 DNA: TGTGCCAGCAGTGATGCGGGACAGGGAATGGAGAACACTGAAGCTTTCTTT

clone size: .
J gene: TRBJ1-4
D gene: .
V gene: TRBV10-3
CDR3 protein: CAIRSGGLNEKLFF
CDR3 DNA: TGTGCCATCAGGAGCGGGGGCCTTAATGAAAAACTGTTTTTT

clone size: .
J gene: TRBJ1-4
D gene: .
V gene: TRBV28
CDR3 protein: CASTLAGASEKLFF
CDR3 DNA: TGTGCCAGCACCTTGGCGGGCGCCTCTGAAAAACTGTTTTTT

clone size: .
J gene: TRBJ1-5
D gene: .
V gene: TRBV12-3/TRBV12-4
CDR3 protein: CASSDVGGGNQPQHF
CDR3 DNA: TGTGCCAGTAGTGATGTAGGGGGGGGCAATCAGCCCCAGCATTTT

clone size: few
J gene: TRBJ2-5
D gene: .
V gene: TRBV9
CDR3 protein: CASSVEGGETQYF
CDR3 DNA: TGTGCCAGCAGCGTAGAGGGGGGGGAGACCCAGTACTTC

clone size: many
J gene: TRBJ2-7
D gene: .
V gene: TRBV11-2
CDR3 protein: CASSLVHRPYEQYF
CDR3 DNA: TGTGCCAGCAGCTTAGTGCACAGACCCTACGAGCAGTACTTC

clone size: .
J gene: TRBJ1-1
D gene: .
V gene: TRBV7-9
CDR3 protein: CASSLDRTATEAFF
CDR3 DNA: TGTGCCAGCAGCCTCGACCGGACAGCCACTGAAGCTTTCTTT

clone size: .
J gene: TRBJ2-6
D gene: .
V gene: TRBV29-1
CDR3 protein: CSVLGGLSGANVLTF
CDR3 DNA: TGCAGCGTTCTGGGCGGACTCTCTGGGGCCAACGTCCTGACTTTC

clone size: many
J gene: TRBJ2-7
D gene: .
V gene: TRBV6-1
CDR3 protein: CASRTTGSYEQYF
CDR3 DNA: TGTGCCAGCCGAACGACAGGATCCTACGAGCAGTACTTC

clone size: .
J gene: TRBJ2-5
D gene: TRBD1
V gene: TRBV9
CDR3 protein: CASSVGQGRAETQYF
CDR3 DNA: TGTGCCAGCAGCGTAGGACAGGGGCGAGCAGAGACCCAGTACTTC

clone size: few
J gene: TRBJ2-1
D gene: TRBD1
V gene: TRBV11-2
CDR3 protein: CASRLPGQGIYNEQFF
CDR3 DNA: TGTGCCAGCAGGTTACCGGGACAGGGGATCTACAATGAGCAGTTCTTC

clone size: many
J gene: TRBJ2-3
D gene: .
V gene: TRBV6-1
CDR3 protein: CASSEGLTDTQYF
CDR3 DNA: TGTGCCAGCAGTGAAGGCCTCACAGATACGCAGTATTTT

clone size: many
J gene: TRBJ1-1
D gene: .
V gene: TRBV20-1
CDR3 protein: CSAITLVRGGVVLNTEAFF
CDR3 DNA: TGCAGTGCTATAACATTAGTAAGAGGGGGTGTGGTGTTGAACACTGAAGCTTTCTTT

clone size: many
J gene: TRBJ2-7
D gene: TRBD1
V gene: TRBV12-3/TRBV12-4
CDR3 protein: CASTKEDRLYEQYF
CDR3 DNA: TGTGCCAGCACCAAGGAGGACAGGCTCTACGAGCAGTACTTC

clone size: .
J gene: TRBJ2-7
D gene: .
V gene: TRBV20-1
CDR3 protein: CSAGDIIYEQYF
CDR3 DNA: TGCAGTGCTGGGGACATAATCTACGAGCAGTACTTC

clone size: many
J gene: TRBJ1-1
D gene: TRBD1
V gene: TRBV20-1
CDR3 protein: CSAPGQGGEAFF
CDR3 DNA: TGCAGTGCTCCTGGACAGGGAGGTGAAGCTTTCTTT

clone size: many
J gene: TRBJ2-7
D gene: TRBD1
V gene: TRBV30
CDR3 protein: CAWRDRVNEQYF
CDR3 DNA: TGTGCCTGGAGGGACAGGGTAAACGAGCAGTACTTC

clone size: few
J gene: TRBJ1-6
D gene: .
V gene: TRBV9
CDR3 protein: CASSVDQGRNSPLHF
CDR3 DNA: TGTGCCAGCAGCGTAGATCAGGGAAGAAATTCACCCCTCCACTTT

clone size: many
J gene: TRBJ1-4
D gene: .
V gene: TRBV28
CDR3 protein: CASSLGRGRKKLFF
CDR3 DNA: TGTGCCAGCAGCTTGGGGAGGGGTAGGAAAAAACTGTTTTTT

clone size: .
J gene: TRBJ2-3
D gene: .
V gene: TRBV19
CDR3 protein: CASRRLTTDTQYF
CDR3 DNA: TGTGCCAGTAGAAGGTTGACCACAGATACGCAGTATTTT

clone size: few
J gene: TRBJ1-1
D gene: .
V gene: TRBV7-2
CDR3 protein: CASSLGRADTEAFF
CDR3 DNA: TGTGCCAGCAGCTTAGGTAGGGCGGACACTGAAGCTTTCTTT

clone size: .
J gene: TRBJ1-5
D gene: .
V gene: TRBV5-6
CDR3 protein: CASSLAGPSNQPQHF
CDR3 DNA: TGTGCCAGCAGCTTGGCCGGCCCTAGCAATCAGCCCCAGCATTTT

clone size: .
J gene: TRBJ1-2
D gene: TRBD1
V gene: TRBV5-1
CDR3 protein: CASSSLAGTGEGYTF
CDR3 DNA: TGCGCCAGCAGCTCACTAGCCGGGACAGGGGAAGGCTACACCTTC

clone size: .
J gene: TRBJ2-5
D gene: .
V gene: TRBV5-1
CDR3 protein: CASSSWGAQETQYF
CDR3 DNA: TGCGCCAGCAGCTCGTGGGGCGCGCAAGAGACCCAGTACTTC

clone size: many
J gene: TRBJ2-3
D gene: TRBD2
V gene: TRBV9
CDR3 protein: CASSDRLAASTDTQYF
CDR3 DNA: TGTGCCAGCAGCGACCGACTAGCGGCTAGCACAGATACGCAGTATTTT

clone size: many
J gene: TRBJ2-7
D gene: .
V gene: TRBV28
CDR3 protein: CASSLFPAYEQYF
CDR3 DNA: TGTGCCAGCAGTTTATTCCCCGCCTACGAGCAGTACTTC

clone size: few
J gene: TRBJ1-2
D gene: .
V gene: TRBV9
CDR3 protein: CASSATAQGPNYGYTF
CDR3 DNA: TGTGCCAGCAGCGCCACAGCCCAGGGCCCTAACTATGGCTACACCTTC

clone size: many
J gene: TRBJ1-1
D gene: .
V gene: TRBV24-1
CDR3 protein: CATSDYQNTEAFF
CDR3 DNA: TGTGCCACCAGTGATTATCAGAACACTGAAGCTTTCTTT

clone size: few
J gene: TRBJ2-6
D gene: .
V gene: TRBV24-1
CDR3 protein: CATSDPGKSNVLTF
CDR3 DNA: TGTGCCACCAGTGATCCGGGAAAATCCAACGTCCTGACTTTC

clone size: few
J gene: TRBJ1-5
D gene: .
V gene: TRBV20-1
CDR3 protein: CSARVLGLHQPQHF
CDR3 DNA: TGCAGTGCTAGAGTACTGGGACTACATCAGCCCCAGCATTTT

clone size: few
J gene: TRBJ1-5
D gene: TRBD1
V gene: TRBV7-9
CDR3 protein: CASGTGGLDQPQHF
CDR3 DNA: TGTGCCAGCGGGACAGGGGGCCTCGATCAGCCCCAGCATTTT

clone size: .
J gene: TRBJ1-4
D gene: .
V gene: TRBV5-6
CDR3 protein: CASSLIGWTDQLPGNEKLFF
CDR3 DNA: TGTGCCAGCAGCTTGATTGGCTGGACAGACCAACTCCCGGGTAATGAAAAACTGTTTTTT

clone size: many
J gene: TRBJ2-1
D gene: TRBD1
V gene: TRBV5-1
CDR3 protein: CASSLTRDSSYNEQFF
CDR3 DNA: TGCGCCAGCAGCTTGACCCGGGACAGCTCCTACAATGAGCAGTTCTTC

clone size: .
J gene: TRBJ1-2
D gene: .
V gene: TRBV4-1
CDR3 protein: CASSQDAGRGYGYTF
CDR3 DNA: TGCGCCAGCAGCCAAGATGCAGGGAGAGGATATGGCTACACCTTC

clone size: many
J gene: TRBJ2-7
D gene: .
V gene: TRBV20-1
CDR3 protein: CSATQTGEQYF
CDR3 DNA: TGCAGTGCTACCCAGACAGGCGAGCAGTACTTC

clone size: .
J gene: TRBJ1-3
D gene: .
V gene: TRBV20-1
CDR3 protein: CSADTGPGNTIYF
CDR3 DNA: TGCAGTGCTGATACAGGACCTGGAAACACCATATATTTT

clone size: few
J gene: TRBJ1-1
D gene: .
V gene: TRBV9
CDR3 protein: CASSVEGGGKTEAFF
CDR3 DNA: TGTGCCAGCAGCGTAGAGGGAGGGGGTAAGACTGAAGCTTTCTTT

clone size: .
J gene: TRBJ1-4
D gene: TRBD1
V gene: TRBV6-5
CDR3 protein: CASSYSWDRDRGKLFF
CDR3 DNA: TGTGCCAGCAGTTACTCCTGGGACAGGGACAGAGGAAAACTGTTTTTT

clone size: .
J gene: TRBJ1-1
D gene: TRBD1
V gene: TRBV3-1
CDR3 protein: CASSQYGQGNTEAFF
CDR3 DNA: TGTGCCAGCAGCCAATACGGACAGGGGAACACTGAAGCTTTCTTT

clone size: .
J gene: TRBJ1-2
D gene: TRBD1
V gene: TRBV5-6
CDR3 protein: CASSLKGTGRYGYTF
CDR3 DNA: TGTGCCAGCAGCTTGAAAGGGACAGGGCGCTATGGCTACACCTTC

clone size: many
J gene: TRBJ1-2
D gene: .
V gene: TRBV28
CDR3 protein: CASSLSQSYGYTF
CDR3 DNA: TGTGCCAGCAGTTTATCACAGTCCTATGGCTACACCTTC

clone size: few
J gene: TRBJ2-3
D gene: .
V gene: TRBV6-5
CDR3 protein: CASSYSSRTTDTQYF
CDR3 DNA: TGTGCCAGCAGTTACTCCAGCAGGACCACAGATACGCAGTATTTT

clone size: many
J gene: TRBJ1-1
D gene: .
V gene: TRBV5-1
CDR3 protein: CASSLPGRTNTEAFF
CDR3 DNA: TGCGCCAGCAGCTTACCGGGACGTACGAACACTGAAGCTTTCTTT

clone size: .
J gene: TRBJ2-1
D gene: .
V gene: TRBV12-3/TRBV12-4
CDR3 protein: CASSLYNNEQFF
CDR3 DNA: TGTGCCAGCAGTTTGTACAACAATGAGCAGTTCTTC

clone size: .
J gene: TRBJ1-1
D gene: .
V gene: TRBV28
CDR3 protein: CASSLRGWNTEAFF
CDR3 DNA: TGTGCCAGCAGTTTAAGGGGCTGGAACACTGAAGCTTTCTTT

clone size: many
J gene: TRBJ2-4
D gene: TRBD1
V gene: TRBV6-1
CDR3 protein: CASSTMDRGRRNIQYF
CDR3 DNA: TGTGCCAGCAGTACTATGGACAGGGGGCGTAGAAACATTCAGTACTTC

clone size: few
J gene: TRBJ1-4
D gene: TRBD1
V gene: TRBV9
CDR3 protein: CASSATGGGEKLFF
CDR3 DNA: TGTGCCAGCAGCGCGACAGGGGGGGGTGAAAAACTGTTTTTT

clone size: .
J gene: TRBJ2-1
D gene: .
V gene: TRBV4-3
CDR3 protein: CASSLTATRHEQFF
CDR3 DNA: TGCGCCAGCAGCCTGACAGCTACCCGGCATGAGCAGTTCTTC

clone size: few
J gene: TRBJ2-3
D gene: TRBD1
V gene: TRBV20-1
CDR3 protein: CSANPGQGAIDTQYF
CDR3 DNA: TGCAGTGCTAATCCGGGACAGGGGGCTATCGATACGCAGTATTTT

clone size: many
J gene: TRBJ1-1
D gene: TRBD1
V gene: TRBV28
CDR3 protein: CASSTWTGKDTEAFF
CDR3 DNA: TGTGCCAGCAGCACTTGGACAGGGAAGGACACTGAAGCTTTCTTT

clone size: few
J gene: TRBJ2-7
D gene: .
V gene: TRBV3-1
CDR3 protein: CASSQAARGVYEQYF
CDR3 DNA: TGTGCCAGCAGCCAAGCTGCTAGGGGGGTCTACGAGCAGTACTTC

clone size: many
J gene: TRBJ2-7
D gene: .
V gene: TRBV11-2
CDR3 protein: CASSLDLAGGSEQYF
CDR3 DNA: TGTGCCAGCAGCTTAGATCTGGCGGGCGGGTCCGAGCAGTACTTC

clone size: many
J gene: TRBJ2-1
D gene: .
V gene: TRBV12-3/TRBV12-4
CDR3 protein: CASSLPRPGDEQFF
CDR3 DNA: TGTGCCAGCAGTTTACCCCGGCCTGGGGACGAGCAGTTCTTC

clone size: few
J gene: TRBJ2-1
D gene: .
V gene: TRBV11-2
CDR3 protein: CASSSYQREQFF
CDR3 DNA: TGTGCCAGCAGCTCGTACCAACGGGAGCAGTTCTTC

clone size: .
J gene: TRBJ2-7
D gene: .
V gene: TRBV24-1
CDR3 protein: CATSDTYEQYF
CDR3 DNA: TGTGCCACCAGTGACACCTACGAGCAGTACTTC

clone size: .
J gene: TRBJ2-4
D gene: .
V gene: TRBV20-1
CDR3 protein: CSAIMQNIRYF
CDR3 DNA: TGCAGTGCTATAATGCAAAACATTCGGTACTTC